Given below is one T cell receptor (beta chain) in context. No antigen is known for it. Other nucleotide sequences from this sample produce the same CDR3. Profiled with immunoSEQ multiplex PCR; TCRdb holds only in-frame clones, not every one. The table records under 1 million clones, 85% to 95% of them present only once. The sample originates from a study of shared clonotypes between healthy human individuals. General observations from the study: The four-donor shared clonotypes exceeded non-shared clonotypes in generation probability, with non-shared ones scoring lower.

Only CD45RO-negative cells positively selected for CCR7 counted as naive CD8 cells, so terminally differentiated effector memory CD45RA+ cells were excluded. Donors were healthy HIV-negative adults without recently reported acute infections or vaccinations. Germline V gives CDR1 MNHEY, CDR2 SMNVEV (reference sequence). This CDR3 has 16 amino acids. J lost 1 base, V lost 2 bases, and 5 bases had no gene match. The chain employs TRBV27 and TRBJ2-1; 7 bases map to TRBD2. This receptor was taken from a young man in good health. The sequenced sample was naive CD8+ T cells sorted from blood. The CDR3, as DNA: TGTGCCAGCAGTTTAGGAGTAGCGGGTTCCTACAATGAGCAGTTCTTC. Its translation: CASSLGVAGSYNEQFF.